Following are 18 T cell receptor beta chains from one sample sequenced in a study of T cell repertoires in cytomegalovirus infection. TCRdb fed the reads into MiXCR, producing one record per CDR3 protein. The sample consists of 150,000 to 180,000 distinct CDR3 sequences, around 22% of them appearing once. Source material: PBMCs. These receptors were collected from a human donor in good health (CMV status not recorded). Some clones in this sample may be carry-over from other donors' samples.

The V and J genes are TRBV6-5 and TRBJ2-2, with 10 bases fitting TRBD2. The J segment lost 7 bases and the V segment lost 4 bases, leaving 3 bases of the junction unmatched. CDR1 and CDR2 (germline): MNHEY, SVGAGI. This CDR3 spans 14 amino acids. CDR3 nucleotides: TGTGCCAGCAGTTCAGCGGGAGGGTACGGGGAGCTGTTTTTT. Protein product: CASSSAGGYGELFF.

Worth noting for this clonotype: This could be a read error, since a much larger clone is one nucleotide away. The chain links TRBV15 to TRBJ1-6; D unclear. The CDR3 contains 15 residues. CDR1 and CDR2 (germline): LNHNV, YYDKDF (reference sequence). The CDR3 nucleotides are TGTGCCACCAGCAGAGATCGAGTCTCATTTTCACTCCTCCACTTT. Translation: CATSRDRVSFSLLHF.

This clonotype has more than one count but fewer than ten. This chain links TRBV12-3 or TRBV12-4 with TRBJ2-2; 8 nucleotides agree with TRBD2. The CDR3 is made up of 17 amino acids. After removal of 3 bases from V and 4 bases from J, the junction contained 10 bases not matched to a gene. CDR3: CASSFWGGGRITGELFF. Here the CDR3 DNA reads TGTGCCAGCAGTTTTTGGGGTGGCGGGAGGATCACCGGGGAGCTGTTTTTT.

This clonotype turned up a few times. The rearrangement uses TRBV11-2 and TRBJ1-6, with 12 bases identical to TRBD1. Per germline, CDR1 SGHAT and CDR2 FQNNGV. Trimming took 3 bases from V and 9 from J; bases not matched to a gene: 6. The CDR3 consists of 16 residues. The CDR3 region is CASSFSGTGGVSPLHF. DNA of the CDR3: TGTGCCAGCAGCTTTTCGGGGACAGGGGGCGTTTCACCCCTCCACTTT.

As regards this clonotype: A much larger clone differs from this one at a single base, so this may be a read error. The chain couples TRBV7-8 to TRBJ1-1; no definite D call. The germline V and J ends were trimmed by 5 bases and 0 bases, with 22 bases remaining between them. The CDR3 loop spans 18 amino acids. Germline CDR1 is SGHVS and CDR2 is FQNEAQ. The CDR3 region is CASSVFRLMSGVNTEAFF. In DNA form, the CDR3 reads TGTGCCAGCAGCGTATTTCGCCTTATGTCAGGCGTGAACACTGAAGCTTTCTTT.

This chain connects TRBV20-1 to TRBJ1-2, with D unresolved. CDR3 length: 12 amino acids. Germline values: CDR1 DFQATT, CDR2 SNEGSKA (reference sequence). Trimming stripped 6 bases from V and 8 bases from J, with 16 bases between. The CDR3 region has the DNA TGCAGTGCCCCTCCCTTACCGGGCGGCTACACCTTC. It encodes CSAPPLPGGYTF.

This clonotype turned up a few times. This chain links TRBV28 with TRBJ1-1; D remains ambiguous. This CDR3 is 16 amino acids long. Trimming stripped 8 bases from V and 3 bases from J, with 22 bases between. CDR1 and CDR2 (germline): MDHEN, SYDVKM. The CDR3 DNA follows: TGTGCCAGCGGAGCCGGAGAGACCTTAGGCGACACTGAAGCTTTCTTT. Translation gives CASGAGETLGDTEAFF.

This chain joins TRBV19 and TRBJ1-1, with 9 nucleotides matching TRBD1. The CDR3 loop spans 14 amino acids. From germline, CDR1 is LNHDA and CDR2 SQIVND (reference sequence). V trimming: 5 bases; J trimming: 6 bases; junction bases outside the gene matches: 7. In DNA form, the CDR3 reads TGTGCCAGTAGTCTAGGGACAGGGAGGGCTGAAGCTTTCTTT. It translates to CASSLGTGRAEAFF.

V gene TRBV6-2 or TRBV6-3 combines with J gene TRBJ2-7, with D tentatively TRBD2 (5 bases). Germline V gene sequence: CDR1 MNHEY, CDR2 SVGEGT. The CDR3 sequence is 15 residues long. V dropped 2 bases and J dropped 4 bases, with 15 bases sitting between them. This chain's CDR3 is CASSYSGSGAYEQYF. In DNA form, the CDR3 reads TGTGCCAGCAGTTACAGCGGTAGTGGTGCTTACGAGCAGTACTTC.

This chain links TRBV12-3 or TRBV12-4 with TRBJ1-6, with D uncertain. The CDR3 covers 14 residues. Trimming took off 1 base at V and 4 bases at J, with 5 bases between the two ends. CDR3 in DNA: TGTGCCAGCAGTTTAGGAAAATATAATTCACCCCTCCACTTT. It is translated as CASSLGKYNSPLHF.

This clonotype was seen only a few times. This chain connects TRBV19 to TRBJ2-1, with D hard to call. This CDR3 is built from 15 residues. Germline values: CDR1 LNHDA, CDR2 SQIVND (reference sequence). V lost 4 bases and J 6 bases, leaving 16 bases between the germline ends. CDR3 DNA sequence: TGTGCCAGTAGTACCTCCTGGACGATACCCAATGAGCAGTTCTTC. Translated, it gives CASSTSWTIPNEQFF.

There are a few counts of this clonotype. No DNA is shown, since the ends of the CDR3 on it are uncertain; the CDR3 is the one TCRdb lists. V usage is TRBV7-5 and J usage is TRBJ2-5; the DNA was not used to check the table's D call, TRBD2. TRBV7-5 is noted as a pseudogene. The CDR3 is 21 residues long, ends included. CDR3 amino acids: CISVPEARFLIERGKAETQYF.

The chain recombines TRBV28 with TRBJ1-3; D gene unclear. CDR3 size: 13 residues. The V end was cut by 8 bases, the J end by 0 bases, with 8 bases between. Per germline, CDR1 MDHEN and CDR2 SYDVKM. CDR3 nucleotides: TGTGCCAGCTACGAAAGCTCTGGAAACACCATATATTTT. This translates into CASYESSGNTIYF.

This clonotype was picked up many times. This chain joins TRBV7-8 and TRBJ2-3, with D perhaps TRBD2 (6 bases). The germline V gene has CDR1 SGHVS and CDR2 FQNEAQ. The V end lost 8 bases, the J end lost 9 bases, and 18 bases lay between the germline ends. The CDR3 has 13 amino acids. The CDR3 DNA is TGTGCCAGCTTTTCCGGGAGTCAGCGAACGCAGTATTTT. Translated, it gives CASFSGSQRTQYF.

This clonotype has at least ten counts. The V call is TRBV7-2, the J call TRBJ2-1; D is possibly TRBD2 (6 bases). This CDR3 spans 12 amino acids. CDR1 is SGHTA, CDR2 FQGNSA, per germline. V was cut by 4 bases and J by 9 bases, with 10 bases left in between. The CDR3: CASSSLATEQFF. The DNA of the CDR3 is TGTGCCAGCAGCTCGCTAGCGACTGAGCAGTTCTTC.

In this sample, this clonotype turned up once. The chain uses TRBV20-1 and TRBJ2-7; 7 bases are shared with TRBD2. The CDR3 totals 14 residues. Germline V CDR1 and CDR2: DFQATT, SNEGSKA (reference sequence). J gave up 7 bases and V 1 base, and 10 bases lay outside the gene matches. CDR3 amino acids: CSARVPSGPSEQYF. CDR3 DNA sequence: TGCAGTGCTAGAGTCCCTAGCGGACCCTCTGAGCAGTACTTC.

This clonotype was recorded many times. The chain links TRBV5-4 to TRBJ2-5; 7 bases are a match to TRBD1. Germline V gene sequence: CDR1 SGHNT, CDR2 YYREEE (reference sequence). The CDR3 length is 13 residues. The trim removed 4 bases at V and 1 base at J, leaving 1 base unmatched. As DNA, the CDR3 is TGTGCCAGCAGCGGGGACAGCCAAGAGACCCAGTACTTC. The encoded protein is CASSGDSQETQYF.

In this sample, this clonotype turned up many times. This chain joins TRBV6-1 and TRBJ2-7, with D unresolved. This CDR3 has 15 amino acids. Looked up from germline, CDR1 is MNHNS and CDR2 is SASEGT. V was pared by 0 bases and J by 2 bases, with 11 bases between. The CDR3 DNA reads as TGTGCCAGCAGTGAAGCTCTCGGAGACCCCTACGAGCAGTACTTC. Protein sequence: CASSEALGDPYEQYF.